Listed below are T cell receptor beta chains from one sample, sequenced in a study of cytomegalovirus exposure and HLA in healthy donors. Assay used: immunoSEQ multiplex PCR; TCRdb lists only in-frame clones, some missing. Here the sample spans 150,000 to 200,000 clones, 79% being singletons. Sequencing used PBMCs. The receptor set was obtained from a woman aged 45-65 years in good health and CMV-seronegative. Both conserved end residues are part of each CDR3. The D gene is left open where the match is weak. The size field is filled for only some rows; it gives once, few, many or a size class.

V	length	size	D	J	DNA	CDR3
TRBV19	15	NA	NA	TRBJ1-6	TGTGCCAGTGGGGGTCTGGAAGGTCAGGGGTCACCCCTCCACTTT	CASGGLEGQGSPLHF
TRBV4-1	13	NA	NA	TRBJ2-7	TGCGCCAGCAGCCAAGATCCGGGGTGGGAGCAGTACTTC	CASSQDPGWEQYF
TRBV7-2	14	few	NA	TRBJ2-5	TGTGCCAGCAGCCCCCAAGGAGGCCAGGAGACCCAGTACTTC	CASSPQGGQETQYF
TRBV7-2	15	once	TRBD1	TRBJ2-3	TGTGCCAGCAGCCGGGACAGGGGATTCACAGATACGCAGTATTTT	CASSRDRGFTDTQYF
TRBV7-6	19	NA	TRBD2	TRBJ2-5	TGTGCCAGCAGCTTATTAGAGGGACTAGCGGGAGGTCACCAAGAGACCCAGTACTTC	CASSLLEGLAGGHQETQYF
TRBV5-1	16	few	TRBD2	TRBJ2-7	TGCGCCAGCAGTCCGGGACTAGCGGGGGGGACCTACGAGCAGTACTTC	CASSPGLAGGTYEQYF
TRBV7-2	14	NA	NA	TRBJ1-2	TGTGCCAGCAGCCCTCGTGCCCTCCGGGAGGGCTACACCTTC	CASSPRALREGYTF
TRBV30	13	NA	NA	TRBJ1-1	TGTGCCTGGAGCTCGACTAGTGGGACTGAAGCTTTCTTT	CAWSSTSGTEAFF
TRBV15	16	NA	NA	TRBJ2-2	TGTGCCACCAGATTTCGGTCGGGATCAGGCACCGGGGAGCTGTTTTTT	CATRFRSGSGTGELFF
TRBV27	16	NA	NA	TRBJ2-1	TGTGCCAGCAGTTTATATACGGTAAGCTCCTACAATGAGCAGTTCTTC	CASSLYTVSSYNEQFF
TRBV25-1	16	NA	TRBD1	TRBJ1-2	TGTGCCAGCAGTGACCCACGACAGGGCGGGGTCTACGGCTACACCTTC	CASSDPRQGGVYGYTF
TRBV5-8	16	NA	TRBD1	TRBJ1-4	TGTGCCAGCAGTTGGGGACAGCATGCAACTAATGAAAAACTGTTTTTT	CASSWGQHATNEKLFF
TRBV30	13	few	TRBD1	TRBJ1-2	TGTGCCTGGGGGACAGGGGGTAACTATGGCTACACCTTC	CAWGTGGNYGYTF
TRBV7-8	14	NA	NA	TRBJ2-7	TGTGCCAGCAGCTTAGTAGAACTCACGGGGGAGCAGTACTTC	CASSLVELTGEQYF
TRBV6-6	14	NA	NA	TRBJ2-2	TGTGCCAGCAGCAGGGCAGGGAGGACCGGGGAGCTGTTTTTT	CASSRAGRTGELFF
TRBV7-6	14	NA	TRBD2	TRBJ2-7	TGTGCCAGCAGCTTATTCAGCGGGGTTCAAGAGCAGTACTTC	CASSLFSGVQEQYF
TRBV19	14	NA	NA	TRBJ1-1	TGTGCCAGTAGGATGGGACACCCTAACACTGAAGCTTTCTTT	CASRMGHPNTEAFF
TRBV14	14	medium-sized	TRBD1	TRBJ1-2	TGTGCCAGCAGCCAAGGACAGGGGGCTCTCGGCTACACCTTC	CASSQGQGALGYTF
TRBV7-9	13	NA	NA	TRBJ1-2	TGTGCCAGCAGCCCGCGGGGAGGGCATGGCTACACCTTC	CASSPRGGHGYTF
TRBV5-5	17	NA	TRBD2	TRBJ2-5	TGTGCCAGCAGCCGAACACCGAGCGGGGGGAACCAAGAGACCCAGTACTTC	CASSRTPSGGNQETQYF
TRBV18	14	NA	NA	TRBJ2-5	TGTGCCAGCTCACCCCGCCGGGATCAAGAGACCCAGTACTTC	CASSPRRDQETQYF
TRBV10-3	14	NA	TRBD1	TRBJ1-5	TGTGCCATCGGAGGACAGGGGATAGAGCAGCCCCAGCATTTT	CAIGGQGIEQPQHF
TRBV7-2	16	NA	TRBD1	TRBJ2-7	TGTGCCAGCAGCCTATCAACCGGGACAGGTGATTACGAGCAGTACTTC	CASSLSTGTGDYEQYF
TRBV5-4	16	NA	TRBD1	TRBJ2-2	TGTGCCAGCAGCCCCCGGGACAGGGTGATCGCCGGGGAGCTGTTTTTT	CASSPRDRVIAGELFF
TRBV5-1	15	NA	TRBD1	TRBJ1-5	TGCGCCAGCAGCTTGGACGGCCCAGGGGGACAGCCCCAGCATTTT	CASSLDGPGGQPQHF
TRBV30	12	NA	NA	TRBJ1-2	TGTGCCTGGAGGCCCGGGGGCTATGGCTACACCTTC	CAWRPGGYGYTF
TRBV29-1	12	NA	NA	TRBJ1-1	TGCAGCGCACGATCCGGACTGCAGGAAGCTTTCTTT	CSARSGLQEAFF
TRBV30	14	once	NA	TRBJ1-1	TGTGCCTGGAGTATGGAATTTCGGGTCACTGAAGCTTTCTTT	CAWSMEFRVTEAFF
TRBV10-1	13	NA	NA	TRBJ2-7	TGCGCCAGCAGTGACCCAAACACCTACGAGCAGTACTTC	CASSDPNTYEQYF
TRBV28	14	once	TRBD1	TRBJ1-2	TGTGCCAGCAGCCGGGGACAGGGGCACTATGGCTACACCTTC	CASSRGQGHYGYTF
TRBV7-2	15	NA	NA	TRBJ1-4	TGTGCCAGCAGCTTAGCGGCGGGGGCGACGGAAAAACTGTTTTTT	CASSLAAGATEKLFF
TRBV27	15	NA	TRBD2	TRBJ2-7	TGTGCCAGCAGTCTCCTAGCGGGTTTCTCCTACGAGCAGTACTTC	CASSLLAGFSYEQYF
TRBV9	12	NA	NA	TRBJ2-1	TGTGCCAGCAGCTTTGACACCGATGAGCAGTTCTTC	CASSFDTDEQFF
TRBV29-1	13	NA	TRBD2	TRBJ2-7	TGCAGCGTTGAACTAGCGGACACCTACGAGCAGTACTTC	CSVELADTYEQYF
TRBV6-4	11	NA	NA	TRBJ2-5	TGTGCCAGACGTACGGGAGAGACCCAGTACTTC	CARRTGETQYF
TRBV14	14	few	TRBD1	TRBJ1-1	TGTGCCAGCAGCCAACAGGGGGCTAACACTGAAGCTTTCTTT	CASSQQGANTEAFF
TRBV28	15	NA	TRBD1	TRBJ1-6	TGTGCCAGCAGTTTCCCGGACAGGGGACGTTCACCCCTCCACTTT	CASSFPDRGRSPLHF
TRBV28	13	NA	TRBD1	TRBJ1-4	TGTGCCAGCAGCGGGACAGTTAATGAAAAACTGTTTTTT	CASSGTVNEKLFF
TRBV4-3	16	NA	NA	TRBJ1-2	TGCGCCAGCAGCCAAGAAAGCGGCCGTAACCTCTATGGCTACACCTTC	CASSQESGRNLYGYTF
TRBV7-2	13	NA	NA	TRBJ1-2	TGTGCCAGCAGCTTAAACCAGAACTATGGCTACACCTTC	CASSLNQNYGYTF
TRBV5-6	16	NA	TRBD1	TRBJ2-1	TGTGCCAGCAGCTTGGGACAGGGGGTAACCTACAATGAGCAGTTCTTC	CASSLGQGVTYNEQFF
TRBV21-1	17	few	NA	TRBJ2-6	TGTGCCAGCAGCGAACTCAGGACAGGGACTGGGGCCAACGTCCTGACTTTC	CASSELRTGTGANVLTF
TRBV11-3	15	NA	TRBD2	TRBJ2-1	TGTGCCAGCAGCGCTAGCGGGAGGGCCCCCAATGAGCAGTTCTTC	CASSASGRAPNEQFF
TRBV5-1	14	few	NA	TRBJ2-7	TGCGCCAGCAGCTCAATTGAGCCACCCTACGAGCAGTACTTC	CASSSIEPPYEQYF
TRBV9	15	NA	TRBD1	TRBJ2-1	TGTGCCAGCAGCCCCGCAGGGGGCTCCTACAATGAGCAGTTCTTC	CASSPAGGSYNEQFF
TRBV18	16	NA	TRBD2	TRBJ2-5	TGTGCCAGCTCCCCTAGGACTAGCGGGAGTGGAGAGACCCAGTACTTC	CASSPRTSGSGETQYF
TRBV7-8	16	few	TRBD1	TRBJ1-3	TGTGCCAGCAGCTTAGCGGGGGGACAGGCTGGAAACACCATATATTTT	CASSLAGGQAGNTIYF
TRBV6-5	14	once	NA	TRBJ2-7	TGTGCCAGCAGCTACCGGGAGTCGACCTACGAGCAGTACTTC	CASSYRESTYEQYF
TRBV28	14	NA	NA	TRBJ2-1	TGTGCCAGCCGCAAACAGATTTCCAACAATGAGCAGTTCTTC	CASRKQISNNEQFF
TRBV19	16	NA	NA	TRBJ2-3	TGTGCCAGTAGTATCGATAGGACAAGCTACACAGATACGCAGTATTTT	CASSIDRTSYTDTQYF
TRBV7-9	19	few	TRBD2	TRBJ2-7	TGTGCCAGCAGCTCCATCTCCGGGCTAGCGGGGCCCCTCTCCTACGAGCAGTACTTC	CASSSISGLAGPLSYEQYF
TRBV10-1	15	few	TRBD1	TRBJ1-1	TGCGCCAGCAGTGATGAGGGGGCGCATGGCACTGAAGCTTTCTTT	CASSDEGAHGTEAFF
TRBV5-1	16	NA	TRBD2	TRBJ2-7	TGCGCCAGCAGCAATGGACTAGCGGTGAGCTCCTACGAGCAGTACTTC	CASSNGLAVSSYEQYF
TRBV9	15	NA	NA	TRBJ1-5	TGTGCCAGCAGCTCGGGACTGTTCAGCAATCAGCCCCAGCATTTT	CASSSGLFSNQPQHF
TRBV28	14	NA	NA	TRBJ2-1	TGTGCCAGCAGTTGGGGAGCGGACTACAATGAGCAGTTCTTC	CASSWGADYNEQFF
TRBV6-1	16	many	TRBD1	TRBJ1-4	TGTGCCAGCAGTGTGACAGGGGTGCGTGGTAATGAAAAACTGTTTTTT	CASSVTGVRGNEKLFF
TRBV19	14	NA	TRBD1	TRBJ1-1	TGTGCCAGTAGTATGGGTCGGACAGGAGTTGAAGCTTTCTTT	CASSMGRTGVEAFF